This is a list of T cell receptor beta chains from one sample in a study of cytomegalovirus exposure and HLA in healthy donors. The protocol was immunoSEQ multiplex PCR, while the TCRdb copy is restricted to in-frame clones and leaves out a portion. The sample totals about 200,000 clones. Sequencing was done on a sample of PBMCs. These receptor sequences come from a girl aged 2-10 years in good health and CMV-seropositive. Each CDR3 is given with its conserved first and last residue. The D gene is left open where the match is weak.

d_call	v_call	j_call	cdr3_aa
TRBD2	TRBV5-4	TRBJ2-7	CASSYAPGLAGSSYEQYF
NA	TRBV28	TRBJ1-4	CASSVDSNEKLFF
TRBD2	TRBV4-1	TRBJ2-7	CASSQRELFDEQYF
NA	TRBV7-2	TRBJ2-7	CASSLARGPSYEQYF
NA	TRBV14	TRBJ2-3	CASSPNTDTQYF
NA	TRBV7-9	TRBJ2-3	CASSFTRGTDTQYF
NA	TRBV28	TRBJ2-7	CASPPGDWSSDEQYF
NA	TRBV7-6	TRBJ2-1	CASSYGTLANEQFF
NA	TRBV5-4	TRBJ1-2	CASSPGEYGYTF
NA	TRBV6-6	TRBJ2-7	CASHKDTSYEQYF
NA	TRBV5-8	TRBJ2-3	CASSLLWGGADTQYF